These T cell receptor beta chains were read from a single sample in a study of CD8 T cells in Susac syndrome. A single record per CDR3 protein comes from TCRdb applying MiXCR to the immunoSEQ multiplex PCR reads. Of about 190,000 distinct CDR3 sequences in the sample, roughly 95% were seen once. Sequenced material: CD4+ T cells from PBMCs. All receptors come from a human donor in good health. The CDR3 runs from the conserved cysteine through the conserved F or W. A D gene is named only where the DNA matches it firmly. Where a row states a size, it is once, few, many or the class of an expanded clone; other rows omit it.

d_call j_call clone_size v_call cdr3_nt cdr3_aa
TRBD1 TRBJ2-2 . TRBV20-1 TGCAGTGCTAGAGATGCGGGACAGGGGGACACCGGGGAGCTGTTTTTT CSARDAGQGDTGELFF
. TRBJ2-3 . TRBV15 TGTGCCACCAGCAGACCATCCGGACTAGATACGCAGTATTTT CATSRPSGLDTQYF
TRBD1 TRBJ2-4 . TRBV15 TGTGCCATTAGACAGGGGGCTGCCAAAAACATTCAGTACTTC CAIRQGAAKNIQYF
. TRBJ2-7 . TRBV29-1 TGCAGCGTTCGGTTTCAATCCACCTACGAGCAGTACTTC CSVRFQSTYEQYF
. TRBJ1-1 . TRBV3-1 TGTGCCGTAAGCCGAGGGGTGAACACTGAAGCTTTCTTT CAVSRGVNTEAFF
. TRBJ1-2 . TRBV3-1 TGTGCCAGCAGCCAAGATCTTGTCCAGGGGAATGGCTACACCTTC CASSQDLVQGNGYTF
TRBD1 TRBJ1-1 . TRBV29-1 TGCAGCGTGTCCAGGGGGGTGTCGAACACTGAAGCTTTCTTT CSVSRGVSNTEAFF
. TRBJ2-5 . TRBV18 TGTGCCAGCTCACCGAGGAGTGGGTATGAGACCCAGTACTTC CASSPRSGYETQYF
TRBD2 TRBJ2-1 . TRBV20-1 TGCAGTGCTTCTATTAGCGGGGGGCCGCTGTTCTTC CSASISGGPLFF
TRBD1 TRBJ1-5 . TRBV10-3 TGTGCCATCAAGCAACCAGGACAGGGTGACCAGCCCCAGCATTTT CAIKQPGQGDQPQHF
. TRBJ1-1 . TRBV7-9 TGTGCCAGCAGCCCCGGGGCCTGGAACACTGAAGCTTTCTTT CASSPGAWNTEAFF
. TRBJ1-5 . TRBV4-1 TGCGCCAGCAGCCAAGATCGTGGAGGGGGATTCAATCAGCCCCAGCATTTT CASSQDRGGGFNQPQHF
TRBD2 TRBJ2-1 . TRBV20-1 TGCAGTGCTAGAGAATGGCTAGCGGCGTACAATGAGCAGTTCTTC CSAREWLAAYNEQFF
. TRBJ1-1 once TRBV23-1 TGCGCCAGCAGTCAAACCACCGAGGACAGTCACACTGAAGCTTTCTTT CASSQTTEDSHTEAFF
. TRBJ2-7 once TRBV28 TGTGCCAGCAAAAGGGGACGGGCCTACGAGCAGTACTTC CASKRGRAYEQYF
TRBD1 TRBJ2-7 . TRBV12-3/TRBV12-4 TGTGCCAGCATTCGGACAGGAGACTACTACGAGCAGTACTTC CASIRTGDYYEQYF
. TRBJ1-1 . TRBV6-2/TRBV6-3 TGTGCCAGCAGACCGGACAGAAACACTGAAGCTTTCTTT CASRPDRNTEAFF
. TRBJ2-7 . TRBV29-1 TGCAGCGTTCTTCGGGACGACGCTACGGCTGGGCAGTACTTC CSVLRDDATAGQYF
TRBD1 TRBJ2-1 once TRBV24-1 TGTGCCACCAGACCAGGGGCAGGGGGACGAAACTACTACAATGAGCAGTTCTTC CATRPGAGGRNYYNEQFF
. TRBJ1-1 . TRBV5-6 TGTGCCAGCAGCTCTGGCGCACGGCTGAACACTGAAGCTTTCTTT CASSSGARLNTEAFF
. TRBJ2-3 . TRBV6-2/TRBV6-3 TGTGCCAGCAGTTTCACCGGCCCAGATACGCAGTATTTT CASSFTGPDTQYF
. TRBJ2-7 once TRBV7-9 TGTGCCAGCAGCTTTACCGGGGCCTCCAACGAGCAGTACTTC CASSFTGASNEQYF
. TRBJ1-6 . TRBV4-3 TGCGCCAGCAGCCAAGTGGTCCTGGGAAGCTCCTATAATTCACCCCTCCACTTT CASSQVVLGSSYNSPLHF
TRBD2 TRBJ2-2 . TRBV30 TGTGCCTGGAGTGGACTAGCTCTCACCGGGGAGCTGTTTTTT CAWSGLALTGELFF
. TRBJ1-1 once TRBV29-1 TGCAGCGTTGGAGGGACCACTGAAGCTTTCTTT CSVGGTTEAFF
. TRBJ2-1 . TRBV24-1 TGTGCCACCAGTAACAGGGACACGACCTACAATGAGCAGTTCTTC CATSNRDTTYNEQFF
. TRBJ2-2 . TRBV20-1 TGCAGTGCTAGAGATATCAGGGAGCTCGGGGAGCTGTTTTTT CSARDIRELGELFF
TRBD1 TRBJ2-2 . TRBV29-1 TGCAGCGTGACAGGGGTTGAGAGCACCGGGGAGCTGTTTTTT CSVTGVESTGELFF
TRBD2 TRBJ2-1 . TRBV7-8 TGTGCCAGCAGCTTAGTTGGCCCGACTAGCGGGGTCCACAATGAGCAGTTCTTC CASSLVGPTSGVHNEQFF
. TRBJ2-4 . TRBV3-1 TGTGCCAGCAGCCAGAAGGGGGTTAACATTCAGTACTTC CASSQKGVNIQYF
. TRBJ1-2 . TRBV7-2 TGTGCCAGCAGCTCGGGACCGAACTATGGCTACACCTTC CASSSGPNYGYTF
. TRBJ1-5 . TRBV20-1 TGCAGTGCTAGTGGGGGGAGCAATCAGCCCCAGCATTTT CSASGGSNQPQHF
. TRBJ1-3 . TRBV5-1 TGCGCCAGCAGCTTGGAGCCAGCCAACTCTGGAAACACCATATATTTT CASSLEPANSGNTIYF
. TRBJ1-3 . TRBV14 TGTGCCAGCAGCCCGACCCCATACACCATATATTTT CASSPTPYTIYF
TRBD2 TRBJ2-5 . TRBV5-4 TGTGCCAGCAGCCCTAGACTAGCGGGAGCGGAAGAGACCCAGTACTTC CASSPRLAGAEETQYF
. TRBJ2-3 . TRBV5-4 TGTGCCAGCAGCCCCATCGGGGACAATCGTCACACAGATACGCAGTATTTT CASSPIGDNRHTDTQYF
. TRBJ2-7 . TRBV7-2 TGTGCCAGCAGTCCCCAAGGTTTATCCTACGAGCAGTACTTC CASSPQGLSYEQYF
. TRBJ2-5 . TRBV29-1 TGCAGCGTTGCCCGAATAACAGAGACCCAGTACTTC CSVARITETQYF
. TRBJ2-3 once TRBV5-4 TGTGCCAGCAGCTTACCGGGTCCTACAAGCACAGATACGCAGTATTTT CASSLPGPTSTDTQYF
. TRBJ2-1 . TRBV4-2 TGTGCCAGCAGCCAAGATCCAGCGTCCTCGATTGGTGAGCAGTTCTTC CASSQDPASSIGEQFF
. TRBJ2-7 once TRBV27 TGTGCCAGCTCCCGGCGGGCGGCACCCTACGAGCAGTACTTC CASSRRAAPYEQYF
. TRBJ1-2 . TRBV29-1 TGCAGCGTTGAAGATTCGGGGCTGCGCTACACCTTC CSVEDSGLRYTF
. TRBJ1-2 . TRBV4-2 TGTGCCAGCAGCCAAGGGACATACTATGGCTACACCTTC CASSQGTYYGYTF
TRBD1 TRBJ2-7 . TRBV18 TGTGCCAGCTGGGGACAGGGGGTATACGAGCAGTACTTC CASWGQGVYEQYF
. TRBJ1-1 once TRBV25-1 TGTGCCAGCAAACGGTGGAACACTGAAGCTTTCTTT CASKRWNTEAFF
TRBD1 TRBJ1-2 once TRBV29-1 TGCAGCGTTCATGGACAGGGTGATGGCTACACCTTC CSVHGQGDGYTF